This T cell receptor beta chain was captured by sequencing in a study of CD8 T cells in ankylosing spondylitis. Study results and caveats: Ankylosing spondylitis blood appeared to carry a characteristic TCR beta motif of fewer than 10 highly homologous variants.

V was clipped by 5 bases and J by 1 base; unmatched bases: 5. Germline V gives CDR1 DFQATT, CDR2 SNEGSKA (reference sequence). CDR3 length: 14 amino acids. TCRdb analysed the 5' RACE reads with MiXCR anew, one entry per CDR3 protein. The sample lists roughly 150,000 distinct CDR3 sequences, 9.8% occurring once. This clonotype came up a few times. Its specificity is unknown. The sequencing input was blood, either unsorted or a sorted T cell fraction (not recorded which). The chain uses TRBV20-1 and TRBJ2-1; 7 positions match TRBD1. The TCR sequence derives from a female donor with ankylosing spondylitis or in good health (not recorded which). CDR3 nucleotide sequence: TGCAGTGCTTGGGACAGAGGTTCCTACAATGAGCAGTTCTTC. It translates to CSAWDRGSYNEQFF.